Listed below are T cell receptor beta chains from one sample, sequenced in a study of radiotherapy plus CTLA-4 blockade in lung cancer. Assay used: immunoSEQ multiplex PCR; TCRdb lists only in-frame clones, some missing. The sample shows tens of thousands of clones, around 79% of them seen only once. The source was peripheral blood, collected from a patient treated with radiotherapy plus ipilimumab. These receptors originate from a human donor with non-small cell lung cancer who had a complete response to radiotherapy plus ipilimumab. The CDR3 runs from the conserved cysteine through the conserved F or W. Fields, in order: J gene, D gene, V gene, clone size, CDR3 DNA, CDR3 protein. The D gene is left open where the match is weak. Only some rows state a clone size, as once, few, many or a class for expanded clones.

J: TRBJ2-5
D: TRBD2
V: TRBV9
size: NA
DNA: TGTGCCAGCAGCGTAGGGGTAGCGGGAGGGCAAGAGACCCAGTACTTC
CDR3: CASSVGVAGGQETQYF

J: TRBJ2-1
D: NA
V: TRBV4-3
size: NA
DNA: TGCGCCAGCAGCCAAGACTTCTTCGCTTTTTCTCCAGATGAGCAGTTCTTC
CDR3: CASSQDFFAFSPDEQFF

J: TRBJ2-5
D: TRBD1
V: TRBV25-1
size: NA
DNA: TGTGCCAGCAGTGCAGGGACAGGACCAGTCAAACAAGAGACCCAGTACTTC
CDR3: CASSAGTGPVKQETQYF

J: TRBJ1-3
D: NA
V: TRBV7-6
size: NA
DNA: TGTGCCAGCAGCTCCTACAGGATTAACTCTGGAAACACCATATATTTT
CDR3: CASSSYRINSGNTIYF

J: TRBJ2-7
D: TRBD1
V: TRBV15
size: NA
DNA: TGTGCCACCAGCAGAAGGGACAGGGTTGGAAACGAGCAGTACTTC
CDR3: CATSRRDRVGNEQYF

J: TRBJ2-1
D: NA
V: TRBV6-6
size: NA
DNA: TGTGCCAGCGGAGCTACAGGTCCAAATGAGCAGTTCTTC
CDR3: CASGATGPNEQFF

J: TRBJ1-2
D: TRBD1
V: TRBV5-4
size: NA
DNA: TGTGCCAGCAGCTTCGACAGGGACCATGGCTACACCTTC
CDR3: CASSFDRDHGYTF

J: TRBJ2-5
D: NA
V: TRBV14
size: NA
DNA: TGTGCCAGCAGCGCAAACCCGGGGGAGACCCAGTACTTC
CDR3: CASSANPGETQYF

J: TRBJ1-2
D: NA
V: TRBV30
size: NA
DNA: TGTGCCTGGAGTGCCGGGGAGTGGAGTTATGGCTGCACCTTC
CDR3: CAWSAGEWSYGCTF

J: TRBJ2-5
D: TRBD2
V: TRBV18
size: NA
DNA: TGTGCCAGCTCACCAAGTAGCGGGAGTTACCAGACCCAGTACTTC
CDR3: CASSPSSGSYQTQYF

J: TRBJ1-1
D: NA
V: TRBV7-6
size: once
DNA: TGTGCCAGCAGCTCTAGATTAGCGGGTGAAGCTTTCTTT
CDR3: CASSSRLAGEAFF

J: TRBJ2-1
D: NA
V: TRBV28
size: NA
DNA: TGTGCCACGTTGGGGGCAGGGGTTCGCTACAATGAGCAGTTCTTC
CDR3: CATLGAGVRYNEQFF

J: TRBJ2-4
D: NA
V: TRBV7-2
size: NA
DNA: TGTGCCAGCAGCACCCAAGGGGGGGCCCGCGGAAACATTCAGTACTTC
CDR3: CASSTQGGARGNIQYF

J: TRBJ1-1
D: NA
V: TRBV4-1
size: medium-sized
DNA: TGCGCCAGCAGCCATTTGACAAGAAACACTGAAGCTTTCTTT
CDR3: CASSHLTRNTEAFF

J: TRBJ2-3
D: NA
V: TRBV19
size: NA
DNA: TGTGCCAGTAGCAACAGGTTCACAGATACGCAGTATTTT
CDR3: CASSNRFTDTQYF

J: TRBJ1-5
D: TRBD1
V: TRBV11-2
size: once
DNA: TGTGCCAGCAGCTTGGACAGGGGGTTGAATAGCAATCAGCCCCAGCATTTT
CDR3: CASSLDRGLNSNQPQHF